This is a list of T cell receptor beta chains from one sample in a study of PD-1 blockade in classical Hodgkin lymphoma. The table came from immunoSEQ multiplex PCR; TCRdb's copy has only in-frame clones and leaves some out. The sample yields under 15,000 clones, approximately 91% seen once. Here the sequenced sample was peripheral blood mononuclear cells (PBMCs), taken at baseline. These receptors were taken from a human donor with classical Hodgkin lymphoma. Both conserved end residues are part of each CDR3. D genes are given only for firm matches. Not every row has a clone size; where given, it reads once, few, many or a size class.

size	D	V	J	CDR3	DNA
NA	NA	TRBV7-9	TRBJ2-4	CASSLEGRENIQYF	TGTGCCAGCAGCTTAGAGGGCAGAGAAAACATTCAGTACTTC
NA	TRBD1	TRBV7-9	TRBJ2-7	CASSLLLDRGEQYF	TGTGCCAGCAGCTTACTCCTGGACAGGGGCGAGCAGTACTTC
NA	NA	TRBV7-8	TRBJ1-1	CASSQQGGGYTEAFF	TGTGCCAGCAGCCAACAGGGTGGAGGGTACACTGAAGCTTTCTTT
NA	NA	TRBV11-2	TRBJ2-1	CASSLERDYNEQFF	TGTGCCAGCAGCTTAGAGCGGGACTACAATGAGCAGTTCTTC
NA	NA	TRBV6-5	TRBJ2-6	CASRSQGTGANVLTF	TGTGCCAGCAGGTCACAGGGCACTGGGGCCAACGTCCTGACTTTC
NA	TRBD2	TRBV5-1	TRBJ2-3	CASSWQSGGAVDTQYF	TGCGCCAGCAGCTGGCAAAGCGGGGGGGCCGTAGATACGCAGTATTTT
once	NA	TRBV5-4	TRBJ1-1	CASRTSGTEAFF	TGTGCCAGCAGGACCAGCGGAACTGAAGCTTTCTTT
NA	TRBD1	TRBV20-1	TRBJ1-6	CSAPRDRGTHF	TGCAGTGCACCCAGGGACAGGGGAACCCACTTT
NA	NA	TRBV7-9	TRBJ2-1	CASSLASVRANSYNEQFF	TGTGCCAGCAGCTTAGCCTCAGTTCGGGCTAACTCCTACAATGAGCAGTTCTTC
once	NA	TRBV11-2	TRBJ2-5	CASRPGRTVPAETQYF	TGTGCCAGCAGACCCGGACGTACGGTCCCGGCGGAGACCCAGTACTTC
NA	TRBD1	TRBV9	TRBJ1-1	CASSVRDRGLGTEAFF	TGTGCCAGCAGCGTGAGAGACAGGGGCTTGGGGACTGAAGCTTTCTTT
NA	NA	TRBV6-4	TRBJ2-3	CASSDSGGQGTDTQYF	TGTGCCAGCAGTGACTCGGGAGGACAGGGCACAGATACGCAGTATTTT
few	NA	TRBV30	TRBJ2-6	CAWTTAVDGANVLTF	TGTGCCTGGACGACAGCCGTCGACGGGGCCAACGTCCTGACTTTC
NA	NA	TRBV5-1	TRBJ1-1	CASSLEWDTEAFF	TGCGCCAGCAGCTTGGAGTGGGACACTGAAGCTTTCTTT
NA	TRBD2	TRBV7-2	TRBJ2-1	CASSLRLRISGGGNEQFF	TGTGCCAGCAGCTTAAGGTTGAGGATTAGCGGGGGCGGGAATGAGCAGTTCTTC
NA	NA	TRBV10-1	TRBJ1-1	CASKSGTKVFF	TGCGCCAGCAAGTCCGGGACAAAAGTTTTCTTT
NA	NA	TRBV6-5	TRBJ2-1	CASSKLGSYNEQFF	TGTGCCAGCAGCAAACTCGGGAGCTACAATGAGCAGTTCTTC
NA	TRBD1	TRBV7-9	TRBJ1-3	CASSPGGAGNTIYF	TGTGCCAGCAGTCCAGGGGGCGCGGGAAACACCATATATTTT
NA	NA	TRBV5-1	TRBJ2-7	CASSLGAGSYEQYF	TGCGCCAGCAGCTTGGGCGCGGGGTCCTACGAGCAGTACTTC
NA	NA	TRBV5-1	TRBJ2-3	CASSLGSPTDTQYF	TGCGCCAGCAGCTTGGGCTCACCCACAGATACGCAGTATTTT
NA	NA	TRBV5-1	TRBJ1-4	CATRLGAGVGKLFF	TGCGCCACCCGGCTCGGAGCGGGGGTAGGAAAACTGTTTTTT
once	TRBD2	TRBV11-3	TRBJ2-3	CASSTGLAGTDTQYF	TGTGCCAGCAGCACGGGACTAGCGGGCACAGATACGCAGTATTTT
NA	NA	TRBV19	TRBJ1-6	CASTPTSGLQLILSNSPLHF	TGTGCCAGTACCCCGACATCGGGTCTCCAGTTAATTCTGTCGAATTCACCCCTCCACTTT
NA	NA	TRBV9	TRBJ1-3	CASSVAGAGNTIYF	TGTGCCAGCAGCGTAGCGGGGGCTGGAAACACCATATATTTT